The rows below give T cell receptor beta chains drawn from one sample of a study of cytomegalovirus exposure and HLA in healthy donors. Profiled with immunoSEQ multiplex PCR; TCRdb holds only in-frame clones, not every one. The table has fewer than 150,000 clones, 75% to 80% seen once. The source material was PBMCs. The source is a man aged 18 to 29 in good health and CMV-seronegative. Each CDR3 is given with its conserved first and last residue. A D gene is named only where the DNA matches it firmly. Only part of the rows carry a size: once, few, many, or a class if the clone is expanded.

TRBV6-1	TRBJ1-5	NA	NA	CASTQFWPSNQPQHF	TGTGCCAGCACACAGTTTTGGCCGAGCAATCAGCCCCAGCATTTT
TRBV29-1	TRBJ2-3	NA	NA	CSDAGSQSSTDTQYF	TGCAGCGACGCCGGGTCGCAGTCTAGCACAGATACGCAGTATTTT
TRBV28	TRBJ1-5	NA	NA	CASSLGVQGNQPQHF	TGTGCCAGCAGTTTAGGCGTCCAGGGAAATCAGCCCCAGCATTTT
TRBV27	TRBJ2-2	TRBD2	NA	CASSSLAGGGNTGELFF	TGTGCCAGCAGTTCACTAGCGGGAGGAGGGAACACCGGGGAGCTGTTTTTT
TRBV6-5	TRBJ2-5	NA	NA	CASSWSGGETQYF	TGTGCCAGCAGTTGGAGCGGAGGGGAGACCCAGTACTTC
TRBV25-1	TRBJ1-2	TRBD1	NA	CASTTLDRDYGYTF	TGTGCCAGCACTACTTTAGACAGGGACTATGGCTACACCTTC
TRBV19	TRBJ2-7	NA	NA	CASTGFLPYEQYF	TGTGCCAGCACAGGGTTTCTCCCCTACGAGCAGTACTTC
TRBV19	TRBJ1-1	NA	NA	CASKGDVEAFF	TGTGCCAGTAAGGGGGACGTCGAAGCTTTCTTT
TRBV5-1	TRBJ2-3	TRBD2	once	CASSLPVAGGGDTQYF	TGCGCCAGCAGCCTCCCAGTAGCGGGGGGCGGAGATACGCAGTATTTT
TRBV6-1	TRBJ1-5	NA	NA	CASNPLVRVNQPQHF	TGTGCCAGCAACCCCTTGGTGAGAGTCAATCAGCCCCAGCATTTT
TRBV6-1	TRBJ1-5	TRBD1	NA	CASSWTGGNQPQHF	TGTGCCAGCAGTTGGACAGGGGGCAATCAGCCCCAGCATTTT
TRBV6-6	TRBJ1-1	NA	NA	CASSALGVNTEAFF	TGTGCCAGCAGCGCCCTCGGGGTGAACACTGAAGCTTTCTTT
TRBV20-1	TRBJ1-2	NA	NA	CSAPRSRGYTF	TGCAGTGCCCCCCGGTCTCGTGGCTACACCTTC
TRBV5-1	TRBJ2-1	TRBD2	few	CASSLVQRGGSEQFF	TGCGCCAGCAGCTTGGTCCAGCGGGGGGGAAGTGAGCAGTTCTTC
TRBV29-1	TRBJ2-7	TRBD2	NA	CSVEISGRLYEQYF	TGCAGCGTTGAGATTAGCGGGAGATTGTACGAGCAGTACTTC
TRBV7-2	TRBJ1-1	NA	NA	CASRYNANLNTEAFF	TGTGCCAGCAGATACAACGCAAACCTGAACACTGAAGCTTTCTTT
TRBV11-1	TRBJ2-7	NA	NA	CASSFLVSSYEQYF	TGTGCCAGCAGCTTCTTGGTCAGCTCCTACGAGCAGTACTTC
TRBV9	TRBJ1-6	TRBD1	NA	CASSPRQGSSYNSPLHF	TGTGCCAGCAGCCCACGACAGGGAAGCTCCTATAATTCACCCCTCCACTTT
TRBV30	TRBJ2-3	TRBD1	few	CAWSYRDRETDTQYF	TGTGCCTGGAGTTACCGGGACAGGGAAACAGATACGCAGTATTTT
TRBV7-9	TRBJ1-5	NA	NA	CASSPSNQPQHF	TGTGCCAGCAGCCCGAGCAATCAGCCCCAGCATTTT
TRBV27	TRBJ2-4	TRBD1	NA	CASSLQGAKNIQYF	TGTGCCAGCAGCCTACAGGGGGCCAAAAACATTCAGTACTTC
TRBV30	TRBJ1-3	NA	NA	CAWKDSNSGNTIYF	TGTGCCTGGAAGGACAGTAACTCTGGAAACACCATATATTTT
TRBV6-1	TRBJ1-2	NA	NA	CASSGTERYGYTF	TGTGCCAGCAGTGGGACAGAGCGATATGGCTACACCTTC
TRBV5-1	TRBJ2-5	TRBD2	NA	CASSRRLAGGKKETQYF	TGCGCCAGCAGCCGCCGACTAGCGGGGGGGAAAAAAGAGACCCAGTACTTC
TRBV7-8	TRBJ1-2	NA	few	CASSPNPMGARYGYTF	TGTGCCAGCAGCCCAAACCCGATGGGGGCTCGCTATGGCTACACCTTC
TRBV9	TRBJ1-2	NA	NA	CASSVGWEGLYGYTF	TGTGCCAGCAGCGTAGGTTGGGAGGGGCTCTATGGCTACACCTTC
TRBV7-9	TRBJ2-1	TRBD1	few	CASSARDRGPKEQFF	TGTGCCAGCAGCGCACGGGACAGGGGCCCAAAGGAGCAGTTCTTC
TRBV27	TRBJ1-1	TRBD1	few	CASSPLTGGTEAFF	TGTGCCAGCAGTCCGTTGACAGGGGGAACTGAAGCTTTCTTT
TRBV5-6	TRBJ1-1	TRBD1	NA	CASSLLIRQGMNTEAFF	TGTGCCAGCAGCTTGTTGATTCGACAGGGAATGAACACTGAAGCTTTCTTT
TRBV6-5	TRBJ2-7	TRBD2	NA	CASSRGGREQYF	TGTGCCAGCAGTCGCGGGGGGCGCGAGCAGTACTTC
TRBV27	TRBJ2-7	TRBD2	NA	CASSLSRLAGDSYEQYF	TGTGCCAGCAGTTTATCCAGACTAGCGGGAGACTCCTACGAGCAGTACTTC
TRBV30	TRBJ2-2	NA	NA	CAWSLGGGELFF	TGTGCCTGGAGCCTCGGTGGCGGGGAGCTGTTTTTT
TRBV5-5	TRBJ2-5	TRBD1	NA	CASSLGTGKETQYF	TGTGCCAGCAGCTTGGGGACAGGGAAAGAGACCCAGTACTTC
TRBV19	TRBJ2-2	NA	NA	CASSITGSNTGELFF	TGTGCCAGTAGTATAACAGGATCGAACACCGGGGAGCTGTTTTTT
TRBV11-2	TRBJ2-7	TRBD2	NA	CASSYRTSGTSGSFYEQYF	TGTGCCAGCAGCTATCGTACGTCGGGGACTAGCGGGAGTTTCTACGAGCAGTACTTC
TRBV2	TRBJ2-7	TRBD2	NA	CASRKTRTPGLADEQYF	TGTGCCAGCAGGAAAACGCGAACGCCGGGACTAGCGGACGAGCAGTACTTC
TRBV27	TRBJ2-2	NA	few	CASGTGVNTGELFF	TGTGCCAGCGGGACGGGAGTTAACACCGGGGAGCTGTTTTTT
TRBV7-8	TRBJ2-3	TRBD2	NA	CASSFGGAGDGDTQYF	TGTGCCAGCAGCTTCGGGGGAGCGGGGGACGGGGATACGCAGTATTTT
TRBV25-1	TRBJ2-7	TRBD1	NA	CASSGDRVFHEQYF	TGTGCCAGCAGTGGAGACAGGGTTTTCCACGAGCAGTACTTC
TRBV28	TRBJ1-1	TRBD1	NA	CASRRTGGSTEAFF	TGTGCCAGCAGGAGAACAGGGGGCTCCACTGAAGCTTTCTTT
TRBV5-1	TRBJ2-7	TRBD1	NA	CASSLTGGLFYEQYF	TGCGCCAGCAGCCTGACAGGGGGCTTGTTCTACGAGCAGTACTTC
TRBV27	TRBJ1-1	TRBD1	NA	CASSPGQGNTEAFF	TGTGCCAGCAGCCCGGGACAGGGGAACACTGAAGCTTTCTTT
TRBV28	TRBJ2-5	TRBD1	NA	CASTYRDSLQETQYF	TGTGCCAGCACCTACCGGGACAGTTTACAAGAGACCCAGTACTTC
TRBV4-1	TRBJ2-7	TRBD1	few	CASSQPGQETYEQYF	TGCGCCAGCAGCCAACCGGGACAGGAAACCTACGAGCAGTACTTC
TRBV29-1	TRBJ2-7	TRBD2	NA	CSGDPGLAGIAYEQYF	TGCAGCGGGGACCCGGGACTAGCGGGAATCGCCTACGAGCAGTACTTC
TRBV9	TRBJ1-1	NA	once	CASSVTQGGTEAFF	TGTGCCAGCAGCGTTACACAGGGTGGGACTGAAGCTTTCTTT
TRBV9	TRBJ1-6	NA	NA	CASSIPGVLNSPLHF	TGTGCCAGCAGCATTCCAGGGGTGTTGAATTCACCCCTCCACTTT
TRBV29-1	TRBJ1-1	TRBD1	NA	CSVGDRSTEAFF	TGCAGCGTTGGGGACAGGAGCACTGAAGCTTTCTTT
TRBV5-1	TRBJ2-7	NA	NA	CASSLGRRGPTYEQYF	TGCGCCAGCAGCTTGGGCCGAAGGGGCCCTACCTACGAGCAGTACTTC
TRBV29-1	TRBJ1-1	NA	few	CSALGGPDTEAFF	TGCAGCGCCCTGGGTGGGCCGGACACTGAAGCTTTCTTT
TRBV27	TRBJ1-5	TRBD1	NA	CASSLIGRGAGEPQHF	TGTGCCAGCAGTTTAATAGGCAGGGGGGCCGGGGAGCCCCAGCATTTT
TRBV28	TRBJ1-1	NA	NA	CASTLDRNTEAFF	TGTGCCAGCACCCTGGACAGGAACACTGAAGCTTTCTTT
TRBV16	TRBJ2-1	TRBD1	NA	CASSQFRTGAYNEQFF	TGTGCCAGCAGCCAATTCAGGACAGGGGCGTACAATGAGCAGTTCTTC
TRBV13	TRBJ2-7	TRBD1	NA	CASSPRDRYYEQYF	TGTGCCAGCAGCCCGCGGGACAGGTACTACGAGCAGTACTTC